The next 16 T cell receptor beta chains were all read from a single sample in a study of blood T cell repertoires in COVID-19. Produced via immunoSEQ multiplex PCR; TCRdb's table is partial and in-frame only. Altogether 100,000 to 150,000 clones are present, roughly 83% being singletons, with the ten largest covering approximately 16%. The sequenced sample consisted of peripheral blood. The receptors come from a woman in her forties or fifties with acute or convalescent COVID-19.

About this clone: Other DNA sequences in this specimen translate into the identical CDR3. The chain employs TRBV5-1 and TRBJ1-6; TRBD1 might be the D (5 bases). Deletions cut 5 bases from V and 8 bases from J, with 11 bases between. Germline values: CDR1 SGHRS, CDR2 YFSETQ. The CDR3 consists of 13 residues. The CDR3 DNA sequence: TGCGCCAGCAGTGAAGGGGCTGATTCACCCCTCCACTTT. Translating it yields CASSEGADSPLHF.

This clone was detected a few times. Here the CDR3 reads CATGTSGGVDTQYF. The CDR3 coding sequence is TGCGCCACCGGGACTAGCGGGGGTGTAGATACGCAGTATTTT. The gene calls are TRBV5-1 and TRBJ2-3; TRBD2 matches at 14 bases. Germline trimming cut 9 bases from V and 5 bases from J; bases unmatched to any gene: 5. From germline, CDR1 is SGHRS and CDR2 YFSETQ. This CDR3 has 14 residues.

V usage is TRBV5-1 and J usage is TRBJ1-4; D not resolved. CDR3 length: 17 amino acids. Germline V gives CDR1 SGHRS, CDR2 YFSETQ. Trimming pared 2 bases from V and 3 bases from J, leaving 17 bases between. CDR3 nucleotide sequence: TGCGCCAGCAGCTTATCCGGGAACCTAGGGTCTAATGAAAAACTGTTTTTT. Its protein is CASSLSGNLGSNEKLFF.

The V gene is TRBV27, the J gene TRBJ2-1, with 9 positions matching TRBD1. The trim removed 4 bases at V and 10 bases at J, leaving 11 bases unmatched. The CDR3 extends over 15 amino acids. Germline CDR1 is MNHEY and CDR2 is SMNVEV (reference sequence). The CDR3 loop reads CASSSRDRADEEQFF. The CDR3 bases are TGTGCCAGCAGTTCCCGGGACAGGGCAGATGAGGAGCAGTTCTTC.

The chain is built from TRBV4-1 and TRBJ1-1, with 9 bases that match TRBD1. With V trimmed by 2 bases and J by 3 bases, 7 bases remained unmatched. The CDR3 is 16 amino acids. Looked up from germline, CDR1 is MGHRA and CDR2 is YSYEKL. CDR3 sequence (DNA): TGCGCCAGCAGCCAAACCCCGGACAGGGGAGACACTGAAGCTTTCTTT. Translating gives CASSQTPDRGDTEAFF.

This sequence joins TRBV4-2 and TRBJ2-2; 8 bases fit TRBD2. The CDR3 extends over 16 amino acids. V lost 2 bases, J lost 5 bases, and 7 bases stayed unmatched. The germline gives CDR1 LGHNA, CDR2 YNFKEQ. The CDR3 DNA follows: TGTGCCAGCAGCCAACCCGGGACTAGAAGGACCGGGGAGCTGTTTTTT. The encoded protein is CASSQPGTRRTGELFF.

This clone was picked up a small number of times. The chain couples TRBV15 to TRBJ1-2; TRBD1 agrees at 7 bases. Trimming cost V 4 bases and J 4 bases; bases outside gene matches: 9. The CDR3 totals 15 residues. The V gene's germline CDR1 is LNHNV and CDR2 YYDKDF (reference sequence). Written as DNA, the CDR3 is TGTGCCACCAGCACTGACCAGACAGGGCGCTATGGCTACACCTTC. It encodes CATSTDQTGRYGYTF.

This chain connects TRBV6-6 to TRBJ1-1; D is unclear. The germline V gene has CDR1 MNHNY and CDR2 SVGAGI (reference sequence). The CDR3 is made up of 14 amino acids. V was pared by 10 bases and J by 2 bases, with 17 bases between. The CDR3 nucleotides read TGTGCCACCGAAGGAAACGACATAAACACTGAAGCTTTCTTT. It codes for CATEGNDINTEAFF.

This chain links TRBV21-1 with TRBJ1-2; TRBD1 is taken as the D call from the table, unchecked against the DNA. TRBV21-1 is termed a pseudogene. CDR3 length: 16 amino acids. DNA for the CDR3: TGTGCCAGCAGCAAAGGAGGGGACAGGAGTAACTATGGCTACACCTTC. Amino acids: CASSKGGDRSNYGYTF.

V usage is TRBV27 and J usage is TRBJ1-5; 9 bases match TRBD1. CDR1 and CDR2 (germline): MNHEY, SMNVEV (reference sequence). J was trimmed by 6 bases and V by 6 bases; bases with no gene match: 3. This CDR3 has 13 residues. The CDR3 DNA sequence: TGTGCCAGCAGGGGACAGGGTGGTCAGCCCCAGCATTTT. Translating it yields CASRGQGGQPQHF.

The CDR3 sequence: CASSLKVGGTEAFF. The CDR3 nucleotides read TGTGCCAGTAGTCTCAAAGTGGGGGGCACTGAAGCTTTCTTT. The chain joins TRBV19 to TRBJ1-1, with D perhaps matching TRBD1 (5 bases). Germline V gene sequence: CDR1 LNHDA, CDR2 SQIVND (reference sequence). The CDR3 has 14 residues. Trimming shortened V by 5 bases and J by 4 bases, and 14 bases separated the two germline ends.

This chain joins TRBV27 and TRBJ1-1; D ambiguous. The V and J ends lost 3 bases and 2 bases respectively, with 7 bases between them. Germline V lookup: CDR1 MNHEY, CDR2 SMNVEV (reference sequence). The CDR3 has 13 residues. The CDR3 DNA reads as TGTGCCAGCAGTTTCAGTTTCAACACTGAAGCTTTCTTT. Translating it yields CASSFSFNTEAFF.

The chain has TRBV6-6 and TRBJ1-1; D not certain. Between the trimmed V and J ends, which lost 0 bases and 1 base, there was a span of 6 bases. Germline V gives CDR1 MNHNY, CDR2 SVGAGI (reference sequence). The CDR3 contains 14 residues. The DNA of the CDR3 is TGTGCCAGCAGTTACTCGCCAGGGAACACTGAAGCTTTCTTT. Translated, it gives CASSYSPGNTEAFF.

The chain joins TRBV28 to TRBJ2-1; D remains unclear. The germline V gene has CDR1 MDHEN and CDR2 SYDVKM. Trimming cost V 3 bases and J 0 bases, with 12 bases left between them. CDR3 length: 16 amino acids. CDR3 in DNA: TGTGCCAGCAGTTTCCCCTCCCTGAGCTCCTACAATGAGCAGTTCTTC. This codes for CASSFPSLSSYNEQFF. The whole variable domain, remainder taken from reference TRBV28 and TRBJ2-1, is DVKVTQSSRYLVKRTGEKVFLECVQDMDHENMFWYRQDPGLGLRLIYFSYDVKMKEKGDIPEGYSVSREKKERFSLILESASTNQTSMYLCASSFPSLSSYNEQFFGPGTRLTVL.

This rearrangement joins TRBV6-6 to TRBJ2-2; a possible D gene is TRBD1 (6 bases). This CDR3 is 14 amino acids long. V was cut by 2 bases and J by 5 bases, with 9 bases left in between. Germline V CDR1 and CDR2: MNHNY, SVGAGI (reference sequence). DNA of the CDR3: TGTGCCAGCAGTTACGGGACACCGACCGGGGAGCTGTTTTTT. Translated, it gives CASSYGTPTGELFF.

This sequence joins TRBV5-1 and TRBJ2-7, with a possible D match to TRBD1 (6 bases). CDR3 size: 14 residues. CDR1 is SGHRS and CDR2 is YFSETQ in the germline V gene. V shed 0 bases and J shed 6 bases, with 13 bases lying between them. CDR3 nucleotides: TGCGCCAGCAGCTTGGCTATGACAGGAGGCGAGCAGTACTTC. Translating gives CASSLAMTGGEQYF.